This TCR beta chain was observed in a study of beta chain features in type 1 diabetes. Study overall: Analysis included around 110,000,000 sorted cells drawn from all samples.

Expressed TCRB transcripts were sequenced after all isolated RNA was converted to cDNA. Naive, central memory and regulatory T cell samples averaged around 3.5 million immunoSEQ reads each. TCRdb's copy holds only in-frame clones and misses some; the assay was immunoSEQ multiplex PCR. The sample gives hundreds of thousands of clones, over 25% of which show up once; around 0.065% is in the top ten. This clone was seen a few times. The junction had 8 bases not matched to a gene; V was cut back by 3 bases and J by 5 bases. Germline V gene data show CDR1 as GTSNPN and CDR2 as SVGIG (reference sequence). CDR3 size: 15 residues.

Sequencing was done on a sample of naive CD4+ T cells from blood. V and J are TRBV30 and TRBJ2-2; 8 positions agree with TRBD2. This TCR derives from a man aged 18 to 35 in good health. CDR3 residues: CAWRVTAGVTGELFF. The CDR3 nucleotides are TGTGCCTGGAGGGTAACAGCGGGAGTTACCGGGGAGCTGTTTTTT.